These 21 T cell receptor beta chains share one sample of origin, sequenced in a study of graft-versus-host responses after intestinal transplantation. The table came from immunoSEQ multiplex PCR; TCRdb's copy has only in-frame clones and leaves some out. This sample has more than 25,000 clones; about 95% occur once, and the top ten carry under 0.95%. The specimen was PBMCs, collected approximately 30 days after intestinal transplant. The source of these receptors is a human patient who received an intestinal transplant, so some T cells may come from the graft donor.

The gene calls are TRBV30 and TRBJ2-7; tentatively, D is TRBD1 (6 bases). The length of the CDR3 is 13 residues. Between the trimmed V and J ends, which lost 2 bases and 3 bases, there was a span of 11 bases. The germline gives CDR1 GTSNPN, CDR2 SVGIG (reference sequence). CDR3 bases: TGTGCCTGGAGTTCGGACAGCTTCTACGAGCAGTACTTC. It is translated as CAWSSDSFYEQYF.

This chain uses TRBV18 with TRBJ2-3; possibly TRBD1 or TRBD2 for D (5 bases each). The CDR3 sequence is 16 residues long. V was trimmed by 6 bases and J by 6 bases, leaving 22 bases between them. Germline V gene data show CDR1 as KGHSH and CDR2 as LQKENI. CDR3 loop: CASSPSRGGPGDTQYF. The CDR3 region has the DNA TGTGCCAGCTCGCCCTCCCGGGGCGGACCTGGGGATACGCAGTATTTT.

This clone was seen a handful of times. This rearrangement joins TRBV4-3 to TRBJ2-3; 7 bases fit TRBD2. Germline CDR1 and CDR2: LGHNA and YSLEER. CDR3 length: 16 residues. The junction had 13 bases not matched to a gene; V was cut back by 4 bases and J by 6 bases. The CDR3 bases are TGCGCCAGCAGCCCGGTCGGAGGCCAAGCGGGGGATACGCAGTATTTT. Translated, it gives CASSPVGGQAGDTQYF.

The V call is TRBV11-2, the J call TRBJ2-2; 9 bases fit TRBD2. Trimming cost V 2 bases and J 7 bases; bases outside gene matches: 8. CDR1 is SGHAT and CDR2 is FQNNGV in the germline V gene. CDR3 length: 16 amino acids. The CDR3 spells CASSLNRGRANGELFF. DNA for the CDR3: TGTGCCAGCAGCTTAAATCGCGGGAGGGCCAACGGGGAGCTGTTTTTT.

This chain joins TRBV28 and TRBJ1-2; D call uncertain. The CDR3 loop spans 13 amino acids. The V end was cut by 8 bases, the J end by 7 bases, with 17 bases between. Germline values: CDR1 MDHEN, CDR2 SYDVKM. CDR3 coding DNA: TGTGCCAGCGGTCTTGTGATGGCTGGTGGCTACACCTTC. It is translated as CASGLVMAGGYTF.

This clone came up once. CDR3 bases: TGTGCCAGCGGGACTGATAACTATGGCTACACCTTC. Its protein is CASGTDNYGYTF. The gene calls are TRBV6-6 and TRBJ1-2; D may be TRBD1 (5 bases). This CDR3 has 12 residues. With 8 bases removed from V and 1 base from J, the gap between germline ends came to 8 bases. Germline loops: CDR1 MNHNY, CDR2 SVGAGI (reference sequence).

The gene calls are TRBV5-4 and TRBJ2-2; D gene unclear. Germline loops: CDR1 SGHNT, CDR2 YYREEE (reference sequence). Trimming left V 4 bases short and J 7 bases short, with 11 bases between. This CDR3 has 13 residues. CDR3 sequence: CASSAPAHGELFF. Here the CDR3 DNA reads TGTGCCAGCAGCGCTCCGGCCCACGGGGAGCTGTTTTTT.

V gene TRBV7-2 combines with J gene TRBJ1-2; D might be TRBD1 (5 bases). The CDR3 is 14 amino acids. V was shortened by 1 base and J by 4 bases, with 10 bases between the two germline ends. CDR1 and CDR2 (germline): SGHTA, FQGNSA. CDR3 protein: CASSLDSGTYGYTF. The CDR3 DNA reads TGTGCCAGCAGCTTAGATTCTGGGACCTATGGCTACACCTTC.

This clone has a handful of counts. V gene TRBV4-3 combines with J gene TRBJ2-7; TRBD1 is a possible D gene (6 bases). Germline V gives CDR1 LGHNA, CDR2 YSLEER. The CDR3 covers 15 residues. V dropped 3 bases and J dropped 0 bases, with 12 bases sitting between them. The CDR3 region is CASSQGHGPSYEQYF. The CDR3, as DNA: TGCGCCAGCAGCCAGGGACACGGGCCCTCCTACGAGCAGTACTTC.

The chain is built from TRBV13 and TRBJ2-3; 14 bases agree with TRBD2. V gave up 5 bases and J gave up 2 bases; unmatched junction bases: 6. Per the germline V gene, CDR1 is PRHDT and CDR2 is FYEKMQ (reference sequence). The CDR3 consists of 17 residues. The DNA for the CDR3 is TGTGCCAGCAGCCCCAGACTAGCGGGAGGGCCCACAGATACGCAGTATTTT. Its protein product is CASSPRLAGGPTDTQYF.

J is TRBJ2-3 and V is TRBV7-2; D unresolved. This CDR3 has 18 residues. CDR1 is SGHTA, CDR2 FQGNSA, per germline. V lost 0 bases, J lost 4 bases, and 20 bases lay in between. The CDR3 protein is CASSLAHLARRSADTQYF. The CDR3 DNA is TGTGCCAGCAGCTTAGCGCATCTCGCTAGAAGGTCCGCAGATACGCAGTATTTT. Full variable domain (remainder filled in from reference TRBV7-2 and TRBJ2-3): GAGVSQSPSNKVTEKGKDVELRCDPISGHTALYWYRQSLGQGLEFLIYFQGNSAPDKSGLPSDRFSAERTGGSVSTLTIQRTQQEDSAVYLCASSLAHLARRSADTQYFGPGTRLTVL.

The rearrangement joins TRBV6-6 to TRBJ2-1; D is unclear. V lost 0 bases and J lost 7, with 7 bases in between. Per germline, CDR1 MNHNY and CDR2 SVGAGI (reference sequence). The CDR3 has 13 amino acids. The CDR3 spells CASSYSPENEQFF. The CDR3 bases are TGTGCCAGCAGTTACTCGCCAGAAAATGAGCAGTTCTTC.

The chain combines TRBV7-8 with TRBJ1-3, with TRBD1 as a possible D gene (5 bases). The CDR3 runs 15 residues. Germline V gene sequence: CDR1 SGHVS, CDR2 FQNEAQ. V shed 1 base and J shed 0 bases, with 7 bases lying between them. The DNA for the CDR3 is TGTGCCAGCAGCTTAGGACAGAGCTCTGGAAACACCATATATTTT. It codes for CASSLGQSSGNTIYF. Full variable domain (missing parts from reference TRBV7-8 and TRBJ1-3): GAGVSQSPRYKVAKRGQDVALRCDPISGHVSLFWYQQALGQGPEFLTYFQNEAQLDKSGLPSDRFFAERPEGSVSTLKIQRTQQEDSAVYLCASSLGQSSGNTIYFGEGSWLTVV.

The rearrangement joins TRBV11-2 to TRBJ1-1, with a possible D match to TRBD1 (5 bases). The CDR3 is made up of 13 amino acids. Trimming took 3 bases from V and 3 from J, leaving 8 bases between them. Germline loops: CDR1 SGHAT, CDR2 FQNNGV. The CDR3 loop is CASSFGAYTEAFF. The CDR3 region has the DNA TGTGCCAGCAGCTTCGGGGCTTACACTGAAGCTTTCTTT. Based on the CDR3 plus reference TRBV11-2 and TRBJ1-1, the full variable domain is EAGVAQSPRYKIIEKRQSVAFWCNPISGHATLYWYQQILGQGPKLLIQFQNNGVVDDSQLPKDRFSAERLKGVDSTLKIQPAKLEDSAVYLCASSFGAYTEAFFGQGTRLTVV.

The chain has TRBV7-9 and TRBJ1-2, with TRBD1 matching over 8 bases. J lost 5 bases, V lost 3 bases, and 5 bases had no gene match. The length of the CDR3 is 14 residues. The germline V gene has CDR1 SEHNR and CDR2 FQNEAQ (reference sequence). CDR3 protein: CASSLADRGYGYTF. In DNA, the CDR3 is TGTGCCAGCAGCTTGGCCGACAGGGGTTATGGCTACACCTTC.

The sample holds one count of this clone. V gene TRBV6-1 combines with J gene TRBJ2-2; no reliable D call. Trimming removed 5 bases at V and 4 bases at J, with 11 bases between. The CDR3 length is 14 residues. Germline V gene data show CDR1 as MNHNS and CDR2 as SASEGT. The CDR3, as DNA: TGTGCCAGCAGTTTCGGGCCTTCCACCGGGGAGCTGTTTTTT. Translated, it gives CASSFGPSTGELFF.

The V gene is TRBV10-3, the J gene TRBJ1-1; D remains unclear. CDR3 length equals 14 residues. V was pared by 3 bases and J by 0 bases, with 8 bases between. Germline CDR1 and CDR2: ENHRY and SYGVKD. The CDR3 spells CAISEESLNTEAFF. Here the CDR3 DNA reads TGTGCCATCAGTGAAGAGTCCCTGAACACTGAAGCTTTCTTT.

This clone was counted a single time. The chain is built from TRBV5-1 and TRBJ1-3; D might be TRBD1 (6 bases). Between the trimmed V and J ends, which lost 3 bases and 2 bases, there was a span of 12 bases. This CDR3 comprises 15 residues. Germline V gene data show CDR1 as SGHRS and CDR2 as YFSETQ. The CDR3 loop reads CASSSGAPTGNTIYF. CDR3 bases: TGCGCCAGCAGCTCGGGGGCGCCGACTGGAAACACCATATATTTT.

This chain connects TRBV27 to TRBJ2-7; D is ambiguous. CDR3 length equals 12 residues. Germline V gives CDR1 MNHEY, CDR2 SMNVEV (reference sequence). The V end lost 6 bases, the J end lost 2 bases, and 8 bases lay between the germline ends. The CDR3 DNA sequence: TGTGCCAGCAGGGCTGGCGCCTACGAGCAGTACTTC. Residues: CASRAGAYEQYF.

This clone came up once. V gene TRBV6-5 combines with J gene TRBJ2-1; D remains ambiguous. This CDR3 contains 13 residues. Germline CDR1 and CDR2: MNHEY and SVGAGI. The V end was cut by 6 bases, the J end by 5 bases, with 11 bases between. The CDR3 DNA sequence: TGTGCCAGCAGCCCCTCCGCAGACAATGAGCAGTTCTTC. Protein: CASSPSADNEQFF.

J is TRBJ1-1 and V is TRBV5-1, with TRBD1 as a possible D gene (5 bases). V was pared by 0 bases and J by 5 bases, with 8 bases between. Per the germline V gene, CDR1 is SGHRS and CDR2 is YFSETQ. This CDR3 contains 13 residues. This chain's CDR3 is CASSLGRGTEAFF. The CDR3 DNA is TGCGCCAGCAGCTTGGGTCGGGGGACTGAAGCTTTCTTT.